A single sample gave rise to the 27 T cell receptor beta chains below, sequenced in a study of T-cell reconstitution after alpha-beta-depleted transplantation in children. Unique molecular identifiers were incorporated during preparation of the TCRbeta library. In TCRdb, the PCR reads were re-called with MiXCR into one record per CDR3 protein. The sample has some 590,000 distinct CDR3 sequences; about 10% are singletons. The specimen comprised PBMCs from the stem cell graft donor, sampled from the stem cell graft. Receptors originate from a human donor who donated a stem cell graft to a child with acute myeloid leukemia.

This clonotype appeared a few times. The rearrangement uses TRBV27 and TRBJ2-2, with a possible D match to TRBD1 (5 bases). The V end lost 6 bases, the J end lost 8 bases, and 16 bases lay between the germline ends. CDR1 MNHEY and CDR2 SMNVEV come from the germline V gene (reference sequence). This CDR3 contains 14 residues. Here the CDR3 reads CASSLQGFPGELFF. CDR3 bases: TGTGCCAGCAGCCTCCAGGGTTTTCCGGGGGAGCTGTTTTTT.

This chain connects TRBV5-1 to TRBJ2-5; 7 positions agree with TRBD1. The V gene's germline CDR1 is SGHRS and CDR2 YFSETQ. CDR3 length: 14 amino acids. J gave up 2 bases and V 3 bases, and 4 bases lay outside the gene matches. This chain's CDR3 is CASSSGQLQETQYF. The CDR3 nucleotides are TGCGCCAGCAGCTCGGGACAGCTGCAAGAGACCCAGTACTTC.

The chain employs TRBV20-1 and TRBJ1-1; D is unclear. The CDR3 consists of 14 residues. In germline, CDR1 is DFQATT, CDR2 SNEGSKA (reference sequence). The V gene lost 4 bases and the J gene lost 5 bases, with 17 bases spanning the gap. The CDR3, as DNA: TGCAGTGCTAAAAGACAAGACCTGGTGACTGAAGCTTTCTTT. It translates to CSAKRQDLVTEAFF.

The gene calls are TRBV25-1 and TRBJ2-7; D is tentatively TRBD1 or TRBD2 (5 bases each). From germline, CDR1 is MGHDK and CDR2 SYGVNS. This CDR3 has 12 residues. V was shortened by 7 bases and J by 5 bases, with 12 bases between the two germline ends. The CDR3 DNA reads as TGTGCCAGCACCCTTCAGGGACACGAGCAGTACTTC. It yields the protein CASTLQGHEQYF.

The V and J genes are TRBV6-1 and TRBJ2-7; perhaps D is TRBD1 or TRBD2 (5 bases each). V gave up 6 bases and J gave up 7 bases, with 16 bases separating them. The CDR3 runs 13 residues. The germline gives CDR1 MNHNS, CDR2 SASEGT. The CDR3 here is CASSSRDPSEQYF. DNA of the CDR3: TGTGCCAGCAGCTCCCGGGACCCCTCGGAGCAGTACTTC.

This clonotype occurred a few times. The rearrangement links TRBV29-1 to TRBJ2-7, with 7 bases matching TRBD2. The CDR3 contains 16 residues. V shed 0 bases, J shed 4 bases, and the junction held 12 bases outside the gene matches. Germline loops: CDR1 SQVTM, CDR2 ANQGSEA. For the CDR3, the DNA is TGCAGCGTTGAAGATCCGGGTGCGGGGGTTGATTACGAGCAGTACTTC. Translating gives CSVEDPGAGVDYEQYF.

This clonotype came up a few times. The chain is built from TRBV7-9 and TRBJ1-2, with a possible D match to TRBD1 (5 bases). CDR3 size: 15 residues. V lost 5 bases and J 0 bases, leaving 13 bases between the germline ends. CDR1 and CDR2 from the germline V gene are SEHNR and FQNEAQ (reference sequence). The CDR3 sequence is CASSLSGSSNYGYTF. CDR3 DNA sequence: TGTGCCAGCAGCCTTTCAGGGAGTTCTAACTATGGCTACACCTTC.

This clonotype occurred a few times. J is TRBJ1-5 and V is TRBV12-3 or TRBV12-4; D not certain. The CDR3 runs 14 residues. Trimming cost V 8 bases and J 3 bases, with 14 bases left between them. CDR3 in DNA: TGTGCCAGCGTAATAGGAGGGAACAATCAGCCCCAGCATTTT. Residues: CASVIGGNNQPQHF.

The chain carries TRBV15 and TRBJ2-7, with D perhaps TRBD2 (6 bases). The CDR3 sequence is 15 residues long. The V and J ends lost 0 bases and 3 bases respectively, with 12 bases between them. Per germline, CDR1 LNHNV and CDR2 YYDKDF (reference sequence). The CDR3 region has the DNA TGTGCCACCAGCAGAGAAAAGGGAGGTAGCTACGAGCAGTACTTC. It is translated as CATSREKGGSYEQYF.

This clonotype was counted only a few times. This sequence joins TRBV7-8 and TRBJ2-1; D may be TRBD1 (6 bases). The V end was cut by 5 bases, the J end by 12 bases, with 14 bases between. Germline-derived CDR1 and CDR2 are SGHVS and FQNEAQ. The CDR3 runs to 12 residues. In DNA form, the CDR3 reads TGTGCCAGCAGCGCCCAGGGGCCAGCGCAGTTCTTC. It codes for CASSAQGPAQFF.

The chain links TRBV12-3 or TRBV12-4 to TRBJ1-5, with D unclear. The germline V and J ends were trimmed by 2 bases and 0 bases, with 8 bases remaining between them. The CDR3 runs to 15 residues. CDR3 amino acids: CASSLTSDSNQPQHF. Written as DNA, the CDR3 is TGTGCCAGCAGTTTAACATCAGATAGCAATCAGCCCCAGCATTTT.

The chain recombines TRBV7-2 with TRBJ2-5; D unclear. CDR1 and CDR2 (germline): SGHTA, FQGNSA. The V end lost 1 base, the J end lost 5 bases, and 11 bases lay between the germline ends. The CDR3 covers 14 residues. CDR3 protein: CASSLVTVVETQYF. The CDR3, as DNA: TGTGCCAGCAGCTTAGTTACAGTGGTTGAGACCCAGTACTTC.

This clonotype showed up many times. This chain links TRBV20-1 with TRBJ2-1; TRBD1 or TRBD2 may be the D gene (5 bases each). With 1 base removed from V and 7 bases from J, the gap between germline ends came to 17 bases. Germline values: CDR1 DFQATT, CDR2 SNEGSKA (reference sequence). The CDR3 covers 15 residues. The CDR3 DNA reads TGCAGTGCTAGAGGGGCTAGGGATGGGGGAAATGAGCAGTTCTTC. Its translation is CSARGARDGGNEQFF.

The chain combines TRBV4-2 with TRBJ2-3; D perhaps matches TRBD1 (5 bases). Trimming took off 0 bases at V and 6 bases at J, with 7 bases between the two ends. The CDR3 loop spans 13 amino acids. The germline CDR1 and CDR2 sequences are LGHNA and YNFKEQ. CDR3 loop: CASSQDWGDTQYF. The CDR3 DNA reads TGTGCCAGCAGCCAAGACTGGGGCGATACGCAGTATTTT.

This chain connects TRBV7-2 to TRBJ2-3; TRBD2 matches 12 bases. Germline V CDR1 and CDR2: SGHTA, FQGNSA. The V gene end was trimmed by 5 bases and the J gene end by 2 bases; junction bases not matched to a gene: 5. The CDR3 is 16 residues long. CDR3 DNA: TGTGCCAGCAGCCGGGGACTAGCGGGTCTCACAGATACGCAGTATTTT. It translates to CASSRGLAGLTDTQYF.

There are a few counts of this clonotype. V is TRBV5-1 and J is TRBJ2-7, with a possible D match to TRBD1 (6 bases). This CDR3 is 20 amino acids long. CDR1 and CDR2 (germline): SGHRS, YFSETQ. V was shortened by 4 bases and J by 2 bases, with 31 bases between the two germline ends. CDR3 nucleotide sequence: TGCGCCAGCAGCCGTCGCCTCCGGGACAAGGGTTTAGGGGAACCCTACGAGCAGTACTTC. Protein: CASSRRLRDKGLGEPYEQYF.

This clonotype was observed a few times. The J gene is TRBJ2-1, the V gene TRBV10-3; 9 nucleotides agree with TRBD1. V gave up 8 bases and J gave up 7 bases; unmatched junction bases: 9. Per the germline V gene, CDR1 is ENHRY and CDR2 is SYGVKD. This CDR3 is built from 14 residues. The chain's CDR3 is CAIQGQGLKNEQFF. DNA for the CDR3: TGTGCCATCCAGGGACAGGGTTTGAAAAATGAGCAGTTCTTC.

This clonotype occurred a few times. This chain links TRBV18 with TRBJ1-5; a possible D gene is TRBD1 (5 bases). Germline V gives CDR1 KGHSH, CDR2 LQKENI. The V end was cut by 2 bases, the J end by 7 bases, with 9 bases between. The CDR3 consists of 13 residues. As DNA, the CDR3 is TGTGCCAGCTCACCAACGGGGGGACAGCCCCAGCATTTT. Amino acid sequence: CASSPTGGQPQHF. The complete variable domain, with remaining parts taken from reference TRBV18 and TRBJ1-5, reads NAGVMQNPRHLVRRRGQEARLRCSPMKGHSHVYWYRQLPEEGLKFMVYLQKENIIDESGMPKERFSAEFPKEGPSILRIQQVVRGDSAAYFCASSPTGGQPQHFGDGTRLSIL.

This clonotype has more than one count but fewer than ten. This sequence joins TRBV2 and TRBJ2-1; 7 nucleotides align to TRBD1. Germline lookup yields CDR1 SNHLY and CDR2 FYNNEI. The CDR3 has 15 amino acids. The ends lost 6 bases at V and 6 bases at J; junction bases unmatched: 11. The CDR3 spells CASRQPGQSSNEQFF. The CDR3 DNA reads as TGTGCCAGCAGGCAACCGGGACAGAGTTCCAATGAGCAGTTCTTC.

This clonotype occurred a few times. This chain links TRBV20-1 with TRBJ2-2; tentatively, D is TRBD1 or TRBD2 (5 bases each). Looked up from germline, CDR1 is DFQATT and CDR2 is SNEGSKA (reference sequence). The CDR3 spans 14 residues. V lost 3 bases, J lost 5 bases, and 13 bases lay in between. Here the CDR3 reads CSASGRDGTGELFF. In nucleotides, the CDR3 is TGCAGTGCTAGTGGACGGGACGGGACCGGGGAGCTGTTTTTT.

This clonotype has a handful of counts. The chain is built from TRBV7-9 and TRBJ2-5; D is possibly TRBD2 (7 bases). The CDR3 is 14 amino acids. Germline V gene data show CDR1 as SEHNR and CDR2 as FQNEAQ (reference sequence). Deletions cut 3 bases from V and 4 bases from J, with 12 bases between. The CDR3 DNA reads as TGTGCCAGCAGCTTCACGGGGGGCGCAGAGACCCAGTACTTC. It yields the protein CASSFTGGAETQYF.

The rearrangement uses TRBV20-1 and TRBJ2-1; no clear D gene. CDR3 size: 15 residues. V was shortened by 0 bases and J by 2 bases, with 11 bases between the two germline ends. Germline CDR1 DFQATT, CDR2 SNEGSKA (reference sequence). CDR3 sequence (DNA): TGCAGTGCTAGAGATCCTCGCCTAGCCTACAATGAGCAGTTCTTC. Translated, it gives CSARDPRLAYNEQFF.

This clonotype was seen a few times. The V call is TRBV12-3 or TRBV12-4, the J call TRBJ2-1; 10 bases match TRBD2. The CDR3 runs 14 residues. V lost 7 bases, J lost 10 bases, and 10 bases stayed unmatched. The CDR3 coding sequence is TGTGCCAGCACCGGGCTAGCGGGAGTAGTGGAGCAGTTCTTC. It translates to CASTGLAGVVEQFF.

There are a few counts of this clonotype. This chain uses TRBV19 with TRBJ2-1; a possible D gene is TRBD2 (5 bases). Germline CDR1 LNHDA, CDR2 SQIVND (reference sequence). Trimming left V 3 bases short and J 7 bases short, with 13 bases between. The CDR3 spans 14 residues. CDR3: CASSMNLAPNEQFF. The CDR3 coding sequence is TGTGCCAGTAGTATGAACCTAGCCCCGAATGAGCAGTTCTTC.

The rearrangement uses TRBV6-5 and TRBJ2-5, with D possibly called TRBD1 or TRBD2 (5 bases each). CDR3 length: 15 residues. V shed 3 bases and J shed 4 bases, with 15 bases lying between them. Germline CDR1 and CDR2: MNHEY and SVGAGI. The CDR3 DNA follows: TGTGCCAGCAGTTATATGAGTGGGGCGGGAGAGACCCAGTACTTC. The encoded protein is CASSYMSGAGETQYF.

The chain links TRBV30 to TRBJ1-4, with D maybe TRBD1 (5 bases). V lost 3 bases and J 0 bases, leaving 11 bases between the germline ends. From germline, CDR1 is GTSNPN and CDR2 SVGIG (reference sequence). There are 15 residues in the CDR3. This CDR3 is CAWRRGEATNEKLFF. The CDR3 region has the DNA TGTGCCTGGAGACGAGGGGAGGCAACTAATGAAAAACTGTTTTTT. Filled out from reference TRBV30 and TRBJ1-4, the complete variable domain reads SQTIHQWPATLVQPVGSPLSLECTVEGTSNPNLYWYRQAAGRGLQLLFYSVGIGQISSEVPQNLSASRPQDRQFILSSKKLLLSDSGFYLCAWRRGEATNEKLFFGSGTQLSVL.

The V gene is TRBV29-1, the J gene TRBJ2-7; 10 positions match TRBD1. The length of the CDR3 is 14 residues. Germline assignment: CDR1 SQVTM and CDR2 ANQGSEA. Germline trimming cut 1 base from V and 4 bases from J; bases unmatched to any gene: 4. The CDR3 region is CSVEGGDRGYEQYF. The CDR3 coding sequence is TGCAGCGTTGAAGGGGGGGACAGGGGATACGAGCAGTACTTC.